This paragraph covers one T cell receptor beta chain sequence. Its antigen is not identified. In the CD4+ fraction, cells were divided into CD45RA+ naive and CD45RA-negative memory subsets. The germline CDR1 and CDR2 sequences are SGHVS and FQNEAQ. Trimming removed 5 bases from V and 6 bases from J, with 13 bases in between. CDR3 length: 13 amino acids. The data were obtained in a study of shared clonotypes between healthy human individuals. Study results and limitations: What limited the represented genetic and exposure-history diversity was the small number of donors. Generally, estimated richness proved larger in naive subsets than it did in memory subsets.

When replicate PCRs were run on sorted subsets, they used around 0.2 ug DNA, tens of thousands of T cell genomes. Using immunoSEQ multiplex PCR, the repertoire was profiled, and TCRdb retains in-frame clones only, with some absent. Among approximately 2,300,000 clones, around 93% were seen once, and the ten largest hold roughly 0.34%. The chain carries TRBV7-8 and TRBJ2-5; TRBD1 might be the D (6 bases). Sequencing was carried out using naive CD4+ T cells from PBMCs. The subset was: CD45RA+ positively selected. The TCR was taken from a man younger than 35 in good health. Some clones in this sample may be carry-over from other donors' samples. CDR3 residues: CASSTGTRQTQYF. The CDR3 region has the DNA TGTGCCAGCAGCACTGGGACACGTCAGACCCAGTACTTC. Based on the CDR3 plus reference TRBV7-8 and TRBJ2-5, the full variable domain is GAGVSQSPRYKVAKRGQDVALRCDPISGHVSLFWYQQALGQGPEFLTYFQNEAQLDKSGLPSDRFFAERPEGSVSTLKIQRTQQEDSAVYLCASSTGTRQTQYFGPGTRLLVL.